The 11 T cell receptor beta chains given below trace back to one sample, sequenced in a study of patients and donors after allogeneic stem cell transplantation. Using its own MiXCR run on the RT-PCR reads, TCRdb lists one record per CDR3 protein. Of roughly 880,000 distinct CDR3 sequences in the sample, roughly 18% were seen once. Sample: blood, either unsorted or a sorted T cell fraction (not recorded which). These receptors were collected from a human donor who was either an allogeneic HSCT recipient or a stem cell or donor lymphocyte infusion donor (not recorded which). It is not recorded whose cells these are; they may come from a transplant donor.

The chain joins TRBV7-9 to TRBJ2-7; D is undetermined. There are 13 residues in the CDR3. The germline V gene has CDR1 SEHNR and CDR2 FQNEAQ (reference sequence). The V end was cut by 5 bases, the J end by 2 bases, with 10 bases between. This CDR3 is CASSPSSAYEQYF. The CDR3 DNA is TGTGCCAGCAGCCCCTCAAGTGCCTACGAGCAGTACTTC.

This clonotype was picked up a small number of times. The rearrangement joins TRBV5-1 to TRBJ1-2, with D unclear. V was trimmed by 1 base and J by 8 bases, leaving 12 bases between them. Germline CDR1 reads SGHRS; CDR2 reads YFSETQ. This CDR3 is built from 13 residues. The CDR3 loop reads CASSLNSQRGYTF. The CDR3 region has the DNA TGCGCCAGCAGCTTGAACTCCCAAAGGGGCTACACCTTC.

This CDR3 reads CASSPGQASSYEQYF. Written as DNA, the CDR3 is TGTGCCAGCAGCCCAGGACAGGCGAGCTCCTACGAGCAGTACTTC. The rearrangement uses TRBV7-6 and TRBJ2-7, with 7 bases fitting TRBD1. Trimming cost V 5 bases and J 0 bases; bases outside gene matches: 7. Germline V gene lookup returns CDR1 SGHVS and CDR2 FNYEAQ. The CDR3 sequence is 15 residues long.

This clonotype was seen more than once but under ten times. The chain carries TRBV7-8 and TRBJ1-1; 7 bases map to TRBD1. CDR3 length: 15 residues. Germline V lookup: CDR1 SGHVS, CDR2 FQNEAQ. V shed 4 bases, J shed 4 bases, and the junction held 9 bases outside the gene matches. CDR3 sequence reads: CASSSQTGVSTEAFF. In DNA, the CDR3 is TGTGCCAGCAGCTCTCAAACAGGGGTGAGCACTGAAGCTTTCTTT. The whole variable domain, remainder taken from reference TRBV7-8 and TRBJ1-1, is GAGVSQSPRYKVAKRGQDVALRCDPISGHVSLFWYQQALGQGPEFLTYFQNEAQLDKSGLPSDRFFAERPEGSVSTLKIQRTQQEDSAVYLCASSSQTGVSTEAFFGQGTRLTVV.

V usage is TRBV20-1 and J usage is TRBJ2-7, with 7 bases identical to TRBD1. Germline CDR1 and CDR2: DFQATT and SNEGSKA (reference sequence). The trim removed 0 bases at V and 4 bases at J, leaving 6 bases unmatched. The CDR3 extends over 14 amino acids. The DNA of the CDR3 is TGCAGTGCTAGAGATTTTGACAGGGCTTACGAGCAGTACTTC. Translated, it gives CSARDFDRAYEQYF.

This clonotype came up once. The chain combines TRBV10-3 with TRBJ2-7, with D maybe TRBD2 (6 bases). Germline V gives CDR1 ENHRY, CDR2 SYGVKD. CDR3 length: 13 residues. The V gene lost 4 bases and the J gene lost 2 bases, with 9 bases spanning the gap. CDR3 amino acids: CAISVEGPYEQYF. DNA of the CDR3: TGTGCCATCAGTGTGGAGGGCCCCTACGAGCAGTACTTC.

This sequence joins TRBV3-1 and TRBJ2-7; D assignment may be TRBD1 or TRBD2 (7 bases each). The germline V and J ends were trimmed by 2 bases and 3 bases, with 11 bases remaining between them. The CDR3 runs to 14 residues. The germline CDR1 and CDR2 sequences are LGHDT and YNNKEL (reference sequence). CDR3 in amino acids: CASSQTGEGYEQYF. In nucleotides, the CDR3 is TGTGCCAGCAGCCAAACAGGGGAGGGCTACGAGCAGTACTTC.

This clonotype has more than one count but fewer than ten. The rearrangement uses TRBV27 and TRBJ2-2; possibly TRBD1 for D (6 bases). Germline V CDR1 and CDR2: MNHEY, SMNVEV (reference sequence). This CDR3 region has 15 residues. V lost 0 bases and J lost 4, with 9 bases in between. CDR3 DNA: TGTGCCAGCAGTTTATCGGTCAGGGGCACCGGGGAGCTGTTTTTT. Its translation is CASSLSVRGTGELFF.

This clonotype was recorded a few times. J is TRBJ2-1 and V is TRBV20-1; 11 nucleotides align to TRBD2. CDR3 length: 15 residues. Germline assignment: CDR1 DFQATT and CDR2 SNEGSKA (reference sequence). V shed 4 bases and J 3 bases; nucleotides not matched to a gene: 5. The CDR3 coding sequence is TGCAGTGCTAATATGGGACTAGCGGACTACAATGAGCAGTTCTTC. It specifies CSANMGLADYNEQFF.

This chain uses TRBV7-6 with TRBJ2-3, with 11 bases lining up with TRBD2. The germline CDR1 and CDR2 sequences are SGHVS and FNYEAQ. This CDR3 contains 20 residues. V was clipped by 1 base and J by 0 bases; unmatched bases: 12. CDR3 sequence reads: CASSLVRLAGHDGSTDTQYF. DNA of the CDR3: TGTGCCAGCAGCTTAGTGAGACTAGCGGGACATGACGGCAGCACAGATACGCAGTATTTT.

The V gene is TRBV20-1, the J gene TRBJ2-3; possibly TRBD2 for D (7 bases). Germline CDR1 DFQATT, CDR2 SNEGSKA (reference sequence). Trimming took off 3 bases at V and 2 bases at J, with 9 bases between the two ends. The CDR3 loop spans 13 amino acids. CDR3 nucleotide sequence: TGCAGTGCTAGCGGGGGGCCCACAGATACGCAGTATTTT. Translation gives CSASGGPTDTQYF.